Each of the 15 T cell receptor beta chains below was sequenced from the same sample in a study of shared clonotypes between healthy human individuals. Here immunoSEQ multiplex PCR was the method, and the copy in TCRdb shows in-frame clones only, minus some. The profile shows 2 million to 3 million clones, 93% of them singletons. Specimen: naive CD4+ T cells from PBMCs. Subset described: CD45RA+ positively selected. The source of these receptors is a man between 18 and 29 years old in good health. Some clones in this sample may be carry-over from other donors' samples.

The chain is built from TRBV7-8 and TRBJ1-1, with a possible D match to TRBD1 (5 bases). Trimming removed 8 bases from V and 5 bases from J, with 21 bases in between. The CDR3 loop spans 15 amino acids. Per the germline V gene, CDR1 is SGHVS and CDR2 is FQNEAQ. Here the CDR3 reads CASSPRRGAQTEAFF. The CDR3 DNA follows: TGTGCCAGCTCCCCCCGTCGCGGGGCTCAGACTGAAGCTTTCTTT. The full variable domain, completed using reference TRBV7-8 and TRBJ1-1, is GAGVSQSPRYKVAKRGQDVALRCDPISGHVSLFWYQQALGQGPEFLTYFQNEAQLDKSGLPSDRFFAERPEGSVSTLKIQRTQQEDSAVYLCASSPRRGAQTEAFFGQGTRLTVV.

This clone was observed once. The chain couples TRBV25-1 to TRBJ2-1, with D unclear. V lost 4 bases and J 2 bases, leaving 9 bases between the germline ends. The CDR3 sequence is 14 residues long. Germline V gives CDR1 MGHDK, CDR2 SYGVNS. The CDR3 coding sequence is TGTGCCAGCAGTGTAGGGTCCACCTACAATGAGCAGTTCTTC. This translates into CASSVGSTYNEQFF.

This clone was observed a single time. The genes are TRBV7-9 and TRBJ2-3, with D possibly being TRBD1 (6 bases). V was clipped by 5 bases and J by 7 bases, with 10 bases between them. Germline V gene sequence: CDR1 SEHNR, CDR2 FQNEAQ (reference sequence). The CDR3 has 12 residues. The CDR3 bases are TGTGCCAGCAGCCCCCAGGGGTATACGCAGTATTTT. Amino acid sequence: CASSPQGYTQYF.

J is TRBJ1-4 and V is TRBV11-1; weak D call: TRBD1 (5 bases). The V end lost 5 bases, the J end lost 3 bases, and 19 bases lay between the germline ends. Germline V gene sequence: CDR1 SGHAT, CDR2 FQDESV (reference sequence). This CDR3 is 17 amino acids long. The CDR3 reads CASSPGQGTKANEKLFF. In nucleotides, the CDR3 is TGTGCCAGCAGCCCCGGCCAGGGTACGAAGGCTAATGAAAAACTGTTTTTT.

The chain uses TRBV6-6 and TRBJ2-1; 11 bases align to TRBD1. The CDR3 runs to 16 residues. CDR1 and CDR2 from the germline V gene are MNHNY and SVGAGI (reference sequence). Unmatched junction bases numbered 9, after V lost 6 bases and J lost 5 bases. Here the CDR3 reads CASRGPGTGGHNEQFF. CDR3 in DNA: TGTGCCAGCAGAGGACCCGGGACAGGGGGTCACAATGAGCAGTTCTTC.

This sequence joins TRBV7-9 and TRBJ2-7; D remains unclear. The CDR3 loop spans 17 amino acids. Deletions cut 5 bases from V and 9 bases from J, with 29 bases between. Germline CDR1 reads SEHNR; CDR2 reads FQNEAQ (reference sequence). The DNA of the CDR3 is TGTGCCAGCAGCCTCAAAAACCTTCCGGGCCCCCCATCGCTGCAGTACTTC. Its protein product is CASSLKNLPGPPSLQYF.

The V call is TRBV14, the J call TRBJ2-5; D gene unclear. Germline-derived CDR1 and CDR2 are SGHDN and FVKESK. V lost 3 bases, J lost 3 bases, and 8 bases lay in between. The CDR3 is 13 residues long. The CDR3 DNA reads TGTGCCAGCAGCCAGGCTCCGAAAGAGACCCAGTACTTC. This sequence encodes CASSQAPKETQYF.

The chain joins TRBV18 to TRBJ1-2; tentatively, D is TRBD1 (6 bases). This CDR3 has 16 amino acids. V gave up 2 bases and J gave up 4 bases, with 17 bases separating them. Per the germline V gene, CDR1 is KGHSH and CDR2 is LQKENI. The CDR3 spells CASSPEAQGRVYGYTF. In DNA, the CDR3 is TGTGCCAGCTCACCAGAGGCCCAGGGGAGAGTCTATGGCTACACCTTC.

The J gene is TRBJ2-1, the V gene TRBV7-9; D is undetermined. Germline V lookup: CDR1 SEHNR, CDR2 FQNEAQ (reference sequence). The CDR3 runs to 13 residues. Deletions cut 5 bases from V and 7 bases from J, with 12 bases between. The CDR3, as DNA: TGTGCCAGCAGCACGACCGCGGTGAATGAGCAGTTCTTC. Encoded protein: CASSTTAVNEQFF.

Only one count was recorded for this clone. The CDR3 sequence is CASSTTPGTAEQYF. For the CDR3, the DNA is TGTGCCAGTAGTACAACACCTGGGACAGCCGAGCAGTACTTC. This sequence joins TRBV19 and TRBJ2-7, with 7 nucleotides matching TRBD1. The V and J ends lost 4 bases and 6 bases, in that order; junction bases with no gene match: 9. CDR3 length: 14 amino acids. Germline V gene lookup returns CDR1 LNHDA and CDR2 SQIVND (reference sequence).

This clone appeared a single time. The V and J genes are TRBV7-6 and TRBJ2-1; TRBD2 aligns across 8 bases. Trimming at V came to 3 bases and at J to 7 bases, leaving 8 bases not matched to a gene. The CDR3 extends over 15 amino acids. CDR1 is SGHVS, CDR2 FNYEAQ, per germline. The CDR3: CASSLGSGSGNEQFF. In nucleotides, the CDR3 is TGTGCCAGCAGCTTGGGGAGCGGGAGTGGGAATGAGCAGTTCTTC.

The CDR3 reads CAATPGGGKETQYF. The CDR3 region has the DNA TGTGCCGCCACCCCCGGGGGAGGGAAAGAGACCCAGTACTTC. The chain joins TRBV28 to TRBJ2-5; 7 nucleotides align to TRBD2. Per germline, CDR1 MDHEN and CDR2 SYDVKM. There are 14 residues in the CDR3. V gave up 11 bases and J gave up 3 bases; unmatched junction bases: 12.

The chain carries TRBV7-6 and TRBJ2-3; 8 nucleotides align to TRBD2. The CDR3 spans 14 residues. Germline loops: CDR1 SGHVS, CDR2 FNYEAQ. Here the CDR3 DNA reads TGTGCGTCGTCTGTCCGGGAGGGCCAAGATACGCAGTATTTT. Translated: CASSVREGQDTQYF. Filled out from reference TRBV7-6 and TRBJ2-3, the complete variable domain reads GAGVSQSPRYKVTKRGQDVALRCDPISGHVSLYWYRQALGQGPEFLTYFNYEAQQDKSGLPNDRFSAERPEGSISTLTIQRTEQRDSAMYRCASSVREGQDTQYFGPGTRLTVL.

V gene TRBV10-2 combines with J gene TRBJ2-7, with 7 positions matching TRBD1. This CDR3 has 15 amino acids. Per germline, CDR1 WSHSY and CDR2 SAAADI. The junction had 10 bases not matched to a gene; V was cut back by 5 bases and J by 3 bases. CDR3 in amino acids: CASSRGQTLFYEQYF. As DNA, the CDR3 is TGCGCCAGCAGTAGGGGACAGACACTTTTCTACGAGCAGTACTTC.

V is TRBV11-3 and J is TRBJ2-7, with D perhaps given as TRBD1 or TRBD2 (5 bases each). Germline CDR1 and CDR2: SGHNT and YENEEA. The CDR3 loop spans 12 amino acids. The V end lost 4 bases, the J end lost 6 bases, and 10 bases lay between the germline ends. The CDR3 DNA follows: TGTGCCAGCAGCTCCTTTGGGGGCGAGCAGTACTTC. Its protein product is CASSSFGGEQYF.